Shown below are 23 T cell receptor beta chains from a single sample sequenced in a study of T cells in Graves' hyperthyroidism and ophthalmopathy. Template material for amplifying TCR beta CDR3 regions consisted of RNA transcripts. A set of HTBI primers served as the primers for a first-round RT-PCR of the TCR CDR3. From the multiplex PCR reads, TCRdb called clonotypes with MiXCR, one entry per CDR3 protein. The sample includes 300,000 to 350,000 distinct CDR3 sequences, 21% of them seen just once. Material for sequencing was blood. These receptors originate from a woman in her fifties or sixties with Graves' hyperthyroidism.

This clonotype was recorded a few times. This chain joins TRBV19 and TRBJ1-1; D is perhaps TRBD1 (6 bases). CDR1 LNHDA and CDR2 SQIVND come from the germline V gene (reference sequence). The CDR3 totals 13 residues. Between the trimmed V and J ends, which lost 7 bases and 1 base, there was a span of 10 bases. In DNA form, the CDR3 reads TGTGCCAGTACGGGCAGGGGGAACACTGAAGCTTTCTTT. It specifies CASTGRGNTEAFF.

A remark on this clonotype: Just one base apart from a much larger clone, this may be a read error. CDR3 bases: TGCGCCAGCAGTGCGGGAGTGACTTGCGAGCAGTACTTC. Translating it yields CASSAGVTCEQYF. J is TRBJ2-7 and V is TRBV10-1; possibly TRBD2 for D (6 bases). Trimming took 4 bases from V and 6 from J, leaving 13 bases between them. This CDR3 is 13 amino acids long. Germline loops: CDR1 WNHNN, CDR2 SYGVQD (reference sequence).

This clonotype was seen many times. The gene calls are TRBV3-1 and TRBJ2-5, with 8 nucleotides matching TRBD1. Germline V CDR1 and CDR2: LGHDT, YNNKEL (reference sequence). The junction had 5 bases not matched to a gene; V was cut back by 1 base and J by 4 bases. This CDR3 contains 15 residues. CDR3 coding DNA: TGTGCCAGCAGCCAAGCCAGGGGGCGGACAGAGACCCAGTACTTC. It codes for CASSQARGRTETQYF.

This clonotype was observed at least ten times. J is TRBJ2-7 and V is TRBV28; D might be TRBD2 (5 bases). Germline CDR1 reads MDHEN; CDR2 reads SYDVKM. V was shortened by 8 bases and J by 2 bases, with 13 bases between the two germline ends. CDR3 length equals 13 residues. For the CDR3, the DNA is TGTGCCAGCTCACCGGCGGGCACCTACGAGCAGTACTTC. It translates to CASSPAGTYEQYF.

V gene TRBV9 combines with J gene TRBJ2-5; tentative D call: TRBD1 (5 bases). The germline CDR1 and CDR2 sequences are SGDLS and YYNGEE. This CDR3 contains 14 residues. The ends were cut back, 4 bases at V and 0 bases at J, with 10 bases in the middle. CDR3 sequence reads: CASSPPTDQETQYF. The CDR3 region has the DNA TGTGCCAGCAGCCCCCCGACAGACCAAGAGACCCAGTACTTC.

CDR3 in DNA: TGTGCCAGCAGTGAAAATGGGGTGAGGGCTAACACTGAAGCTTTCTTT. As protein: CASSENGVRANTEAFF. The V call is TRBV6-1, the J call TRBJ1-1; D ambiguous. V gave up 2 bases and J gave up 2 bases, with 15 bases separating them. Germline CDR1 reads MNHNS; CDR2 reads SASEGT. CDR3 size: 16 residues.

This clonotype was picked up many times. This chain uses TRBV20-1 with TRBJ2-7; D is possibly TRBD2 (6 bases). The CDR3 consists of 14 residues. Trimming stripped 5 bases from V and 1 base from J, with 15 bases between. The germline V gene has CDR1 DFQATT and CDR2 SNEGSKA (reference sequence). CDR3 amino acids: CSAAPGTPSYEQYF. The CDR3 DNA reads as TGCAGTGCTGCCCCCGGGACTCCGTCCTACGAGCAGTACTTC.

The gene calls are TRBV2 and TRBJ2-1, with D uncertain. Germline CDR1 and CDR2: SNHLY and FYNNEI. Deletions cut 10 bases from V and 8 bases from J, with 18 bases between. This CDR3 region has 13 residues. For the CDR3, the DNA is TGTGCCAACAGCCTTAACCTCCCACATGAGCAGTTCTTC. Its translation: CANSLNLPHEQFF.

This clonotype has at least ten counts. The chain uses TRBV5-1 and TRBJ2-1, with TRBD2 identical over 13 bases. This CDR3 has 14 amino acids. Germline-derived CDR1 and CDR2 are SGHRS and YFSETQ. The junction had 4 bases not matched to a gene; V was cut back by 3 bases and J by 10 bases. CDR3 sequence (DNA): TGCGCCAGCAGCTCGGGACTAGCGGGGAGAGAGCAGTTCTTC. Its protein product is CASSSGLAGREQFF. The variable domain in full, completed from reference TRBV5-1 and TRBJ2-1, reads KAGVTQTPRYLIKTRGQQVTLSCSPISGHRSVSWYQQTPGQGLQFLFEYFSETQRNKGNFPGRFSGRQFSNSRSEMNVSTLELGDSALYLCASSSGLAGREQFFGPGTRLTVL.

This clonotype was counted many times. The chain employs TRBV29-1 and TRBJ2-1, with D perhaps TRBD1 (5 bases). Trimming cost V 2 bases and J 9 bases, with 23 bases left between them. The CDR3 sequence is 16 residues long. In germline, CDR1 is SQVTM, CDR2 ANQGSEA. The CDR3 nucleotides read TGCAGCGTTGAAAATGGGGCAGCCCGTCGGTTAGGTGAGCAGTTCTTC. This gives the protein CSVENGAARRLGEQFF.

The table lists this clonotype with a few counts. The chain carries TRBV29-1 and TRBJ2-5; 8 positions match TRBD1. The junction had 13 bases not matched to a gene; V was cut back by 4 bases and J by 9 bases. The CDR3 is 14 residues long. Germline V gene sequence: CDR1 SQVTM, CDR2 ANQGSEA. The CDR3: CSVVGDRSTVAQYF. For the CDR3, the DNA is TGCAGCGTTGTGGGGGACAGGTCTACCGTGGCCCAGTACTTC.

In this sample, this clonotype turned up once. The V and J genes are TRBV27 and TRBJ1-1; D perhaps matches TRBD1 (5 bases). CDR1 is MNHEY and CDR2 is SMNVEV in the germline V gene (reference sequence). Deletions cut 6 bases from V and 4 bases from J, with 12 bases between. The CDR3 is 13 amino acids. Here the CDR3 DNA reads TGTGCCAGCAGGGCAGGGAAAGGCACTGAAGCTTTCTTT. Translating gives CASRAGKGTEAFF.

The chain uses TRBV5-1 and TRBJ2-7; the match to TRBD1 covers 9 bases. The junction had 16 bases not matched to a gene; V was cut back by 3 bases and J by 3 bases. The CDR3 is 18 amino acids. In germline, CDR1 is SGHRS, CDR2 YFSETQ. The CDR3 is CASSWPNSGQGRNYEQYF. The CDR3, as DNA: TGCGCCAGCAGCTGGCCAAACTCGGGACAGGGTAGAAACTACGAGCAGTACTTC.

As DNA, the CDR3 is TGTGCCAGCAGTGAATTGTTGGGACAAAAAGAGACCCAGTACTTC. Protein sequence: CASSELLGQKETQYF. The chain uses TRBV25-1 and TRBJ2-5, with D maybe TRBD1 (6 bases). Trimming left V 1 base short and J 3 bases short, with 12 bases between. Germline V lookup: CDR1 MGHDK, CDR2 SYGVNS. The CDR3 length is 15 residues.

V is TRBV6-1 and J is TRBJ1-3, with D unresolved. CDR3 length: 17 residues. The germline gives CDR1 MNHNS, CDR2 SASEGT. V was trimmed by 2 bases and J by 0 bases, leaving 14 bases between them. In DNA, the CDR3 is TGTGCCAGCAGTGAACAAGCTCGGCAAACCTCTGGAAACACCATATATTTT. Translated: CASSEQARQTSGNTIYF.

The CDR3 spells CASSPTNQGTNTEAFF. The CDR3 DNA reads as TGCGCCAGCAGCCCCACCAATCAGGGGACGAACACTGAAGCTTTCTTT. The chain recombines TRBV5-1 with TRBJ1-1; possible D gene TRBD1, 6 bases. The CDR3 length is 16 residues. Between the trimmed V and J ends, which lost 4 bases and 1 base, there was a span of 17 bases. Germline CDR1 reads SGHRS; CDR2 reads YFSETQ.

This clonotype was detected many times. This chain joins TRBV6-1 and TRBJ2-3; weak D call: TRBD2 (6 bases). The CDR3 contains 16 residues. Germline V gives CDR1 MNHNS, CDR2 SASEGT. Deletions cut 5 bases from V and 3 bases from J, with 18 bases between. In DNA form, the CDR3 reads TGTGCCAGCAGTCCCCAGACTAGTATTGGGACAGATACGCAGTATTTT. Residues: CASSPQTSIGTDTQYF.

This clonotype was seen ten or more times. The chain has TRBV29-1 and TRBJ2-7, with 9 nucleotides matching TRBD2. Germline loops: CDR1 SQVTM, CDR2 ANQGSEA. The CDR3 spans 17 residues. Unmatched junction bases numbered 13, after V lost 1 base and J lost 3 bases. CDR3 nucleotides: TGCAGCGTTGAAGGGCAGGGGATGAGCGGGAGGAGCTACGAGCAGTACTTC. Translation gives CSVEGQGMSGRSYEQYF.

Many counts were recorded for this clonotype. The rearrangement joins TRBV12-3 or TRBV12-4 to TRBJ2-7; 9 bases agree with TRBD1. CDR3 length: 14 amino acids. The V and J ends lost 5 bases and 3 bases, in that order; junction bases with no gene match: 5. The chain's CDR3 is CASSTGGGFYEQYF. Here the CDR3 DNA reads TGTGCCAGCAGTACAGGGGGCGGATTCTACGAGCAGTACTTC.

V and J are TRBV20-1 and TRBJ1-5, with TRBD1 matching over 7 bases. The CDR3 sequence is 11 residues long. From germline, CDR1 is DFQATT and CDR2 SNEGSKA (reference sequence). The DNA of the CDR3 is TGCTCAGGGGGAGGCAATCAGCCCCAGCATTTT. This sequence encodes CSGGGNQPQHF.

This clonotype has ten or more counts. The chain has TRBV20-1 and TRBJ2-1; TRBD2 aligns across 11 bases. The CDR3 runs 15 residues. J was trimmed by 4 bases and V by 6 bases; bases with no gene match: 8. From germline, CDR1 is DFQATT and CDR2 SNEGSKA (reference sequence). CDR3 protein: CSADYSGGAYNEQFF. The CDR3 DNA sequence: TGCAGTGCCGATTATAGCGGGGGGGCGTACAATGAGCAGTTCTTC.

This clonotype was recorded many times. The rearrangement uses TRBV6-1 and TRBJ2-7; 10 bases match TRBD2. This CDR3 spans 14 amino acids. Germline V gene data show CDR1 as MNHNS and CDR2 as SASEGT. The ends lost 6 bases at V and 5 bases at J; junction bases unmatched: 7. The CDR3 is CASSSSGGLHEQYF. The CDR3 region has the DNA TGTGCCAGCAGCTCTAGCGGGGGTCTACACGAGCAGTACTTC.

In this sample, this clonotype turned up a few times. CDR3 coding DNA: TGTGCCCGCCGACAGGGGGCGGATACGCAGTATTTT. It yields the protein CARRQGADTQYF. The rearrangement joins TRBV6-2 or TRBV6-3 to TRBJ2-3; 10 bases map to TRBD1. Trimming removed 11 bases from V and 6 bases from J; junction bases left unmatched: 5. The germline CDR1 and CDR2 sequences are MNHEY and SVGEGT. The CDR3 contains 12 residues.